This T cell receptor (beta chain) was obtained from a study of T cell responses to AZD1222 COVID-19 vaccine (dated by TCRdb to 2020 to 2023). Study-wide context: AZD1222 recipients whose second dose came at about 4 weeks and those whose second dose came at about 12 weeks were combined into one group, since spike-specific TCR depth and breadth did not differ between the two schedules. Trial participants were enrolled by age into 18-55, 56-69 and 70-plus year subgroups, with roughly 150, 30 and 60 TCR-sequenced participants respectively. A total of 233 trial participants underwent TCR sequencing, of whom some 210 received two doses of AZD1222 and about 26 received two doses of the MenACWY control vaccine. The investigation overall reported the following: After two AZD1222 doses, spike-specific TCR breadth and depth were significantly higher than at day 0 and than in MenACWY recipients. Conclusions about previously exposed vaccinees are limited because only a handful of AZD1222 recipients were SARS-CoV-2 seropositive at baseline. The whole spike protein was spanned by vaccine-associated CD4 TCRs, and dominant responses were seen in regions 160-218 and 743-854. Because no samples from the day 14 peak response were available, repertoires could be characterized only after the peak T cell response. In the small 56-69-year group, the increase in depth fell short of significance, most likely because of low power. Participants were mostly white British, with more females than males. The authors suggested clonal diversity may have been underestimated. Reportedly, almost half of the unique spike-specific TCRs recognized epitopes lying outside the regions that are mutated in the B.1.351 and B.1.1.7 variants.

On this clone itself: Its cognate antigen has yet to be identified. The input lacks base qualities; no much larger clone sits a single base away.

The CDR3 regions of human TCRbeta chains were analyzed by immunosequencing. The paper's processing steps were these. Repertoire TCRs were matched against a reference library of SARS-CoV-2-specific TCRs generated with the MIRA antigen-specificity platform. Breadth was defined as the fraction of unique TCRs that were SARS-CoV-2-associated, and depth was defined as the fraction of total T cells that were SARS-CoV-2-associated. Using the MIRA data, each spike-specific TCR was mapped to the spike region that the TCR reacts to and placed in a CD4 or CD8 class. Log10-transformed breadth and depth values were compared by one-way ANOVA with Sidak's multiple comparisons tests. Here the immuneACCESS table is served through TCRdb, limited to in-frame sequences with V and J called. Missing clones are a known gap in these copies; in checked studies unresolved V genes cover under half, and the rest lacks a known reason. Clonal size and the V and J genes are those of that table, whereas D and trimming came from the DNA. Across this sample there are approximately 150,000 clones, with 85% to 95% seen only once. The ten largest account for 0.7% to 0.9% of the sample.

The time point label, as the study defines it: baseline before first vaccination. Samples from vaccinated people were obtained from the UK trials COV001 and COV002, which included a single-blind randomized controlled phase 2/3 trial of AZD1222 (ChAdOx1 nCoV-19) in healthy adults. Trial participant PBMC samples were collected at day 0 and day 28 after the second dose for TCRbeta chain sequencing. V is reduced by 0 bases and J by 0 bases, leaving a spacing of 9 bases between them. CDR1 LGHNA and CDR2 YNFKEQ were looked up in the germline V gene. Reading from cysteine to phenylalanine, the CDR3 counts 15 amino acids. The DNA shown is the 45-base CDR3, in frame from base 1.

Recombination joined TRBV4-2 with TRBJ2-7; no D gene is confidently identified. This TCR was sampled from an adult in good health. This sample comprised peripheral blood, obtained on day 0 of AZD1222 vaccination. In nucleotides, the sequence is TGTGCCAGCAGCCAAGAGATACAGAGCTCCTACGAGCAGTACTTC. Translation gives CASSQEIQSSYEQYF.